This TCR beta chain stems from a study of lymphopenia after photon versus proton radiotherapy. Study-level results: Proton therapy kept repertoires fairly stable, unlike photons, which gained effector/memory cells. Post-nadir diversity loss with photons came from oligoclonal expansion, particularly CD8+ Temra cells. Authors raise, but do not show, better survival with proton therapy.

Profiled with immunoSEQ multiplex PCR; TCRdb holds only in-frame clones, not every one. Seen here are approximately 62,000 clones, 65% to 85% observed once, and the top ten hold about 2%. V lost 2 bases to trimming and J lost 3 bases, with 7 bases between them. CDR1 and CDR2 (germline): MNHEY, SMNVEV (reference sequence). This CDR3 has 13 amino acids. On this clone: Its antigen remains unidentified.

Specimen: peripheral blood, collected from a patient treated with proton-based radiotherapy. This TCR was recovered from a man in his fifties or sixties with pancreatic cancer. V is TRBV27 and J is TRBJ1-1; D uncertain. This CDR3 reads CASSLTAYTEAFF. Here the CDR3 DNA reads TGTGCCAGCAGTTTAACAGCTTACACTGAAGCTTTCTTT.